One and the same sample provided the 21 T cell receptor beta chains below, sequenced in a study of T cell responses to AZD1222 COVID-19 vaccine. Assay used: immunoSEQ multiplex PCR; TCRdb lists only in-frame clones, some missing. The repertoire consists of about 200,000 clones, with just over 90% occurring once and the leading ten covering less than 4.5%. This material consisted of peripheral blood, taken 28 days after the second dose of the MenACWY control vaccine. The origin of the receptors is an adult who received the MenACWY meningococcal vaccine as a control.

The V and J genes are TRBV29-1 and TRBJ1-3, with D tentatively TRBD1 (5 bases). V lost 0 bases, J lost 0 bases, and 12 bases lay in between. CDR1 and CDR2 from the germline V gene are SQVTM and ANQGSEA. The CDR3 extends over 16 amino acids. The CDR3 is CSVEDRAGSSGNTIYF. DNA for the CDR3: TGCAGCGTTGAAGATCGGGCAGGGAGCTCTGGAAACACCATATATTTT.

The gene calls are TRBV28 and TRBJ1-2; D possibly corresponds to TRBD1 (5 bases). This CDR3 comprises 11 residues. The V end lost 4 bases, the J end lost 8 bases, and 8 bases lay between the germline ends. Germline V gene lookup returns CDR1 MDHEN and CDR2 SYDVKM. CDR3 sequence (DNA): TGTGCCAGCAGTTCTGGGGACGGCTACACCTTC. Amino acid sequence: CASSSGDGYTF.

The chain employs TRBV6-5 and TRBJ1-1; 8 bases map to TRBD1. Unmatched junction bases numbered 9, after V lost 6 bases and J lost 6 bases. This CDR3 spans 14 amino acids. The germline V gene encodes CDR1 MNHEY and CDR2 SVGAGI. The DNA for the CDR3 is TGTGCCAGCAGACCCACAGGGGGAAACTCTGAAGCTTTCTTT. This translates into CASRPTGGNSEAFF.

The CDR3 sequence: CASSVGLPPSVEQYF. For the CDR3, the DNA is TGTGCCAGCAGCGTCGGACTGCCACCTTCGGTCGAGCAGTACTTC. This chain connects TRBV9 to TRBJ2-7; a possible D gene is TRBD2 (5 bases). Trimming stripped 2 bases from V and 6 bases from J, with 18 bases between. The CDR3 sequence is 15 residues long. Looked up from germline, CDR1 is SGDLS and CDR2 is YYNGEE.

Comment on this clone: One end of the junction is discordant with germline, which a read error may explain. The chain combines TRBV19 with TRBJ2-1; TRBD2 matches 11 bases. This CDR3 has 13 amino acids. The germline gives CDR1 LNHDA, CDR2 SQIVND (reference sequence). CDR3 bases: TGTGCCAGTAGTATAGATGGACTAGCGGGTCCCGTCTTC. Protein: CASSIDGLAGPVF. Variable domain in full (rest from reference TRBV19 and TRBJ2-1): DGGITQSPKYLFRKEGQNVTLSCEQNLNHDAMYWYRQDPGQGLRLIYYSQIVNDFQKGDIAEGYSVSREKKESFPLTVTSAQKNPTAFYLCASSIDGLAGPVFGPGTRLTVL.

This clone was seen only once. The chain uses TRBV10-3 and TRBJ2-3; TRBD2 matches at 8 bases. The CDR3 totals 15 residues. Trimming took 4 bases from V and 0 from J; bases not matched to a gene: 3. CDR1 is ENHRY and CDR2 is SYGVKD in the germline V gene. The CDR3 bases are TGTGCCATCAGTGCTGCTAGCGGGAGCACAGATACGCAGTATTTT. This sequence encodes CAISAASGSTDTQYF.

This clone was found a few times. The CDR3 protein is CASSLSRGTEAFF. The CDR3 region has the DNA TGTGCCAGCAGTTTATCAAGGGGAACTGAAGCTTTCTTT. The gene calls are TRBV27 and TRBJ1-1, with D perhaps matching TRBD1 (5 bases). Germline loops: CDR1 MNHEY, CDR2 SMNVEV (reference sequence). Trimming stripped 0 bases from V and 5 bases from J, with 7 bases between. This CDR3 comprises 13 residues.

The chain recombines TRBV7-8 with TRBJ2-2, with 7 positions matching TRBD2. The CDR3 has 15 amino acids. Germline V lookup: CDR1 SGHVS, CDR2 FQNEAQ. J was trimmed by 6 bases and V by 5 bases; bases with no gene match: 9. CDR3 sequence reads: CASSERGGSSGELFF. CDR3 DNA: TGTGCCAGCAGCGAACGCGGCGGGAGCTCCGGGGAGCTGTTTTTT.

The CDR3 bases are TGTGCCACCAGTGATGCCAACTATGGCTACACCTTC. It specifies CATSDANYGYTF. The genes are TRBV24-1 and TRBJ1-2; D gene ambiguous. Trimming pared 3 bases from V and 2 bases from J, leaving 3 bases between. The CDR3 consists of 12 residues. Per germline, CDR1 KGHDR and CDR2 SFDVKD.

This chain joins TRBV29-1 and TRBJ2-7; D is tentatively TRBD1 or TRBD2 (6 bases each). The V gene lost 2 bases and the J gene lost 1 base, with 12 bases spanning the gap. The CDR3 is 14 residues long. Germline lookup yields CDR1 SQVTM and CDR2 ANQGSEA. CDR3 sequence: CSVEWQGRSYEQYF. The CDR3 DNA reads TGCAGCGTTGAATGGCAGGGGAGGTCCTACGAGCAGTACTTC.

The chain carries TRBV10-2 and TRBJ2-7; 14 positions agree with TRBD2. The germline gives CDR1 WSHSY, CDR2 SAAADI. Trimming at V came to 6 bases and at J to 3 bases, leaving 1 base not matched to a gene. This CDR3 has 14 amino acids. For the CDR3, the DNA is TGCGCCAGCAGGGGGACTAGCGGGAGCTACGAGCAGTACTTC. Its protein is CASRGTSGSYEQYF.

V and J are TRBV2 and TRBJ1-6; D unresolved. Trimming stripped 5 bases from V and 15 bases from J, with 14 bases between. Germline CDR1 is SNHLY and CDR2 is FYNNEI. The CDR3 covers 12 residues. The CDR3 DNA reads TGTGCCAGCAGTATCGCCGACTCTAACCTCCACTTT. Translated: CASSIADSNLHF.

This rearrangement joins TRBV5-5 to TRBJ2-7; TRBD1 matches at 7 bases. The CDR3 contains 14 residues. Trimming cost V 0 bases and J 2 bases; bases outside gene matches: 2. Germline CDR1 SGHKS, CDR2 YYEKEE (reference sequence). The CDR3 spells CASSLEDRAYEQYF. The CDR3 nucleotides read TGTGCCAGCAGCTTGGAAGACAGGGCCTACGAGCAGTACTTC. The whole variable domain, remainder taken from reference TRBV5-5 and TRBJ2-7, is DAGVTQSPTHLIKTRGQQVTLRCSPISGHKSVSWYQQVLGQGPQFIFQYYEKEERGRGNFPDRFSARQFPNYSSELNVNALLLGDSALYLCASSLEDRAYEQYFGPGTRLTVT.

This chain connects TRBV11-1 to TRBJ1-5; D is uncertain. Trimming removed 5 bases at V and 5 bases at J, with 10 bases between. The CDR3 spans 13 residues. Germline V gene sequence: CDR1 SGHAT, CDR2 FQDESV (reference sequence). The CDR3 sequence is CASSRDNDQPQHF. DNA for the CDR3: TGTGCCAGCAGCAGAGACAACGATCAGCCCCAGCATTTT. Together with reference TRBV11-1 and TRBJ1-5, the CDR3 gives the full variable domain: EAEVAQSPRYKITEKSQAVAFWCDPISGHATLYWYRQILGQGPELLVQFQDESVVDDSQLPKDRFSAERLKGVDSTLKIQPAELGDSAMYLCASSRDNDQPQHFGDGTRLSIL.

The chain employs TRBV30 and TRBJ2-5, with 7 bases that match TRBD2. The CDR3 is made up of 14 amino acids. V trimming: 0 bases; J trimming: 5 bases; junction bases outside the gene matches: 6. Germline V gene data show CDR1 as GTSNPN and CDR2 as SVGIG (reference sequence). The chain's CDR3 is CAWSVAGGSETQYF. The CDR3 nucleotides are TGTGCCTGGAGTGTAGCTGGCGGGAGTGAGACCCAGTACTTC.

The CDR3 loop is CASSLYGGSETEQFF. The CDR3 DNA reads TGTGCCAGCAGCTTATACGGCGGGAGCGAGACTGAGCAGTTCTTC. The chain joins TRBV7-3 to TRBJ2-1, with 7 nucleotides matching TRBD2. CDR3 length: 15 amino acids. CDR1 and CDR2 (germline): SGHTA, FQGTGA. V was pared by 2 bases and J by 9 bases, with 10 bases of the junction left unmatched.

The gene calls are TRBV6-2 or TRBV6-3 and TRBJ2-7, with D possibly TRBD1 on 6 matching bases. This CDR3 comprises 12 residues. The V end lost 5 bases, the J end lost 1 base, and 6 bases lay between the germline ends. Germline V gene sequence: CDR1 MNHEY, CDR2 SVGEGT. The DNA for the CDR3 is TGTGCCAGCAGTAGGGGGTCCTACGAGCAGTACTTC. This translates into CASSRGSYEQYF.

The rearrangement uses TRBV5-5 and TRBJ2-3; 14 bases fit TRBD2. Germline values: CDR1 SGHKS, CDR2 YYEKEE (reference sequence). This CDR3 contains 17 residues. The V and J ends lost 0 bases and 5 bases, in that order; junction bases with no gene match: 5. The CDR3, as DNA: TGTGCCAGCAGCTTGGGACAGGGGACTAGCGGGAGAGATACGCAGTATTTT. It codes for CASSLGQGTSGRDTQYF. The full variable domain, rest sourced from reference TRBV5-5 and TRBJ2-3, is DAGVTQSPTHLIKTRGQQVTLRCSPISGHKSVSWYQQVLGQGPQFIFQYYEKEERGRGNFPDRFSARQFPNYSSELNVNALLLGDSALYLCASSLGQGTSGRDTQYFGPGTRLTVL.

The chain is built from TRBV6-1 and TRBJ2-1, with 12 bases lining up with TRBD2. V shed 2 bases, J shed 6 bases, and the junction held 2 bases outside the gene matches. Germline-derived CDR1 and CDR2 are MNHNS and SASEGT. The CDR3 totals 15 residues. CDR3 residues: CASSERTSGINEQFF. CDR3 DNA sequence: TGTGCCAGCAGTGAAAGGACTAGCGGGATCAATGAGCAGTTCTTC.

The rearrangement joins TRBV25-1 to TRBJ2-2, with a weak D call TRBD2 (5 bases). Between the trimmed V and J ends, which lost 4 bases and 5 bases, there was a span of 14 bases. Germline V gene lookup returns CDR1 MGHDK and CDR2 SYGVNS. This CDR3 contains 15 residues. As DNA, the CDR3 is TGTGCCAGCAGTGTCGGGGTAACGAGAACCGGGGAGCTGTTTTTT. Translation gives CASSVGVTRTGELFF.

The CDR3 protein is CASSEGGLAGVTNEQYF. The CDR3, as DNA: TGTGCCAGCAGTGAGGGGGGACTAGCGGGAGTTACGAACGAGCAGTACTTC. The chain links TRBV6-4 to TRBJ2-7; 14 bases are shared with TRBD2. J lost 5 bases, V lost 3 bases, and 9 bases had no gene match. This CDR3 region has 17 residues. From germline, CDR1 is MRHNA and CDR2 SNTAGT.